What follows are 13 T cell receptor beta chains derived from one specimen sequenced in a study of blood T cell repertoires in COVID-19. Here immunoSEQ multiplex PCR was the method, and the copy in TCRdb shows in-frame clones only, minus some. The sample shows about 160,000 clones, around 93% of them seen only once. The sequenced sample consisted of peripheral blood. These receptors were collected from a man between 25 and 39 years old with COVID-19, enrolled during active disease.

This sequence joins TRBV7-9 and TRBJ1-1; 7 nucleotides match TRBD1. The CDR3 spans 17 residues. J lost 1 base, V lost 0 bases, and 8 bases had no gene match. The germline CDR1 and CDR2 sequences are SEHNR and FQNEAQ (reference sequence). The chain's CDR3 is CASSLAIGQASNTEAFF. CDR3 bases: TGTGCCAGCAGCTTAGCGATAGGACAGGCGTCGAACACTGAAGCTTTCTTT.

The gene calls are TRBV15 and TRBJ2-5; 7 nucleotides agree with TRBD1. Germline CDR1 LNHNV, CDR2 YYDKDF (reference sequence). The CDR3 is 15 residues long. The V gene end was trimmed by 2 bases and the J gene end by 3 bases; junction bases not matched to a gene: 6. The CDR3 DNA sequence: TGTGCCACCAGCAGACCCCTAGGGACAGAAGAGACCCAGTACTTC. This translates into CATSRPLGTEETQYF.

This clone came up once. J is TRBJ2-7 and V is TRBV9; D remains ambiguous. Trimming cost V 2 bases and J 6 bases, with 15 bases left between them. Germline CDR1 reads SGDLS; CDR2 reads YYNGEE. The CDR3 spans 14 residues. The CDR3 sequence is CASSVGHPPSEQYF. The CDR3 DNA sequence: TGTGCCAGCAGCGTGGGCCACCCCCCCTCCGAGCAGTACTTC.

CDR3 residues: CASSGGRSGGAQPQHF. The CDR3 coding sequence is TGTGCCAGCAGTGGGGGAAGGTCAGGGGGAGCTCAGCCCCAGCATTTT. The chain recombines TRBV2 with TRBJ1-5; 7 positions match TRBD1. Germline V CDR1 and CDR2: SNHLY, FYNNEI. The trim removed 4 bases at V and 6 bases at J, leaving 12 bases unmatched. The length of the CDR3 is 16 residues.

The CDR3 loop reads CASSLVASGAETQYF. CDR3 DNA sequence: TGTGCCAGCAGCTTAGTGGCTAGCGGGGCGGAGACCCAGTACTTC. J is TRBJ2-5 and V is TRBV7-2, with 9 bases lining up with TRBD2. CDR1 is SGHTA, CDR2 FQGNSA, per germline. The trim removed 1 base at V and 5 bases at J, leaving 5 bases unmatched. The CDR3 runs to 15 residues.

The chain recombines TRBV19 with TRBJ1-1; D gene ambiguous. The CDR3 spans 13 residues. Trimming stripped 0 bases from V and 10 bases from J, with 12 bases between. Looked up from germline, CDR1 is LNHDA and CDR2 is SQIVND (reference sequence). CDR3: CASSIDPRVSAFF. CDR3 nucleotide sequence: TGTGCCAGTAGTATAGACCCGAGGGTCTCAGCTTTCTTT. Based on the CDR3 plus reference TRBV19 and TRBJ1-1, the full variable domain is DGGITQSPKYLFRKEGQNVTLSCEQNLNHDAMYWYRQDPGQGLRLIYYSQIVNDFQKGDIAEGYSVSREKKESFPLTVTSAQKNPTAFYLCASSIDPRVSAFFGQGTRLTVV.

The chain is built from TRBV5-1 and TRBJ2-7; TRBD1 might be the D (5 bases). CDR1 and CDR2 (germline): SGHRS, YFSETQ. There are 15 residues in the CDR3. V shed 0 bases and J shed 1 base, with 11 bases lying between them. CDR3 sequence: CASSLVGAGSYEQYF. CDR3 nucleotide sequence: TGCGCCAGCAGCTTGGTAGGGGCCGGTTCCTACGAGCAGTACTTC.

With regard to this clone: At one end, the junction sequence differs from germline, possibly due to a read error. The chain uses TRBV24-1 and TRBJ1-2; weak D call: TRBD1 (6 bases). Germline assignment: CDR1 KGHDR and CDR2 SFDVKD. The CDR3 sequence is 14 residues long. For the CDR3, the DNA is TGTGCCACCAGTGATTTATGGCCCTGCTTGGGACAACTTTTC. It yields the protein CATSDLWPCLGQLF.

This clone has only one observation. V usage is TRBV30 and J usage is TRBJ2-1; 7 nucleotides line up with TRBD2. In germline, CDR1 is GTSNPN, CDR2 SVGIG (reference sequence). After removal of 5 bases from V and 2 bases from J, the junction contained 0 bases not matched to a gene. This CDR3 has 12 amino acids. CDR3 nucleotide sequence: TGTGCCTGGCTAGCGGCCTACAATGAGCAGTTCTTC. Its protein product is CAWLAAYNEQFF.

The V and J genes are TRBV19 and TRBJ1-3, with 8 bases aligning to TRBD1. V lost 7 bases and J lost 0; bases outside the gene matches: 8. CDR3 length: 16 residues. Germline V CDR1 and CDR2: LNHDA, SQIVND (reference sequence). The CDR3: CASTLWTGLSGNTIYF. The CDR3 nucleotides are TGTGCCAGTACCCTCTGGACAGGGCTCTCTGGAAACACCATATATTTT.

On this clone itself: The same CDR3 arises from other DNA sequences in this sample as well. This chain links TRBV4-1 with TRBJ2-7, with a possible D match to TRBD1 (6 bases). This CDR3 is 19 amino acids long. V was cut by 1 base and J by 3 bases, with 25 bases left in between. Germline V gives CDR1 MGHRA, CDR2 YSYEKL. The DNA for the CDR3 is TGCGCCAGCAGCCAAGGTAGAGACCAGGGGACACCACCGAACTACGAGCAGTACTTC. This codes for CASSQGRDQGTPPNYEQYF.

The CDR3 DNA is TGTGCCAGCAGCTTATTACAGGGGGCGACCTATGGCTACACCTTC. This translates into CASSLLQGATYGYTF. The rearrangement links TRBV11-2 to TRBJ1-2; 9 bases line up with TRBD1. Per germline, CDR1 SGHAT and CDR2 FQNNGV. The CDR3 spans 15 residues. The ends lost 2 bases at V and 4 bases at J; junction bases unmatched: 5.

V and J are TRBV24-1 and TRBJ1-1, with TRBD1 matching over 8 bases. The CDR3 contains 15 residues. Per germline, CDR1 KGHDR and CDR2 SFDVKD. V shed 4 bases and J 1 base; nucleotides not matched to a gene: 4. The CDR3 DNA sequence: TGTGCCACCAGTGACACGACAGGGGCGAACACTGAAGCTTTCTTT. Encoded protein: CATSDTTGANTEAFF.